These T cell receptor beta chains were read from a single sample in a study of blood T cell repertoires in COVID-19. Assay: immunoSEQ multiplex PCR; the TCRdb copy retains only in-frame clones and omits some. Of around 160,000 clones listed, about 88% were seen once; the top ten hold roughly 19%. The sample was peripheral blood. The receptors here all came from a woman over 75 with acute or convalescent COVID-19. Each CDR3 is given with its conserved first and last residue. D genes are given only for firm matches. For some rows the clone size is stated as once, few or many, or as a class when expanded; others skip it.

v_call: TRBV6-1
d_call: -
j_call: TRBJ2-4
clone_size: -
cdr3_nt: TGTGCCAGCACCAAAGGGGGTTTGGAGAACATTCAGTACTTC
cdr3_aa: CASTKGGLENIQYF

v_call: TRBV5-1
d_call: -
j_call: TRBJ1-6
clone_size: -
cdr3_nt: TGCGCCAGCAGCTTGGGGGCAGGGAACTCACCCCTCCACTTT
cdr3_aa: CASSLGAGNSPLHF

v_call: TRBV6-6
d_call: -
j_call: TRBJ1-5
clone_size: -
cdr3_nt: TGTGCCAGCAGTCTATTAGGTTTACAGGCCCAGCATTTT
cdr3_aa: CASSLLGLQAQHF

v_call: TRBV19
d_call: -
j_call: TRBJ1-2
clone_size: few
cdr3_nt: TGTGCCAGTAGTATAGGTCTACAGGGAGTTGGCTACACCTTC
cdr3_aa: CASSIGLQGVGYTF

v_call: TRBV19
d_call: TRBD1
j_call: TRBJ1-1
clone_size: -
cdr3_nt: TGTGCCAGTAGTCAACAGGGGTGGGTCACTGAAGCTTTCTTT
cdr3_aa: CASSQQGWVTEAFF

v_call: TRBV3-1/TRBV3-2
d_call: TRBD2
j_call: TRBJ2-7
clone_size: -
cdr3_nt: TGTGCCAGCAGCCCAGCCGGGACTATGACCTACGAGCAGTACTTC
cdr3_aa: CASSPAGTMTYEQYF

v_call: TRBV19
d_call: TRBD2
j_call: TRBJ2-7
clone_size: -
cdr3_nt: TGTGCCAGTGGGGCCGACAGGGAGAGTAGCGGGAGGGACTACGAGCAGTACTTC
cdr3_aa: CASGADRESSGRDYEQYF

v_call: TRBV24-1
d_call: -
j_call: TRBJ2-1
clone_size: -
cdr3_nt: TGTGCCACGGCGGCCTACAATGAGCAGTTCTTC
cdr3_aa: CATAAYNEQFF

v_call: TRBV5-4
d_call: -
j_call: TRBJ1-1
clone_size: -
cdr3_nt: TGTGCCAGCAGCTTCGGGGGGGCTGGTGAAGCTTTCTTT
cdr3_aa: CASSFGGAGEAFF

v_call: TRBV19
d_call: -
j_call: TRBJ2-1
clone_size: -
cdr3_nt: TGTGCCAGTAGCAATCGAGGACTCAGTCTTGGCTCCTACAATGAGCAGTTCTTC
cdr3_aa: CASSNRGLSLGSYNEQFF

v_call: TRBV2
d_call: -
j_call: TRBJ2-1
clone_size: -
cdr3_nt: TGTGCCAGCACCCCTAGCAGCACTTACAATGAGCAGTTCTTC
cdr3_aa: CASTPSSTYNEQFF

v_call: TRBV24-1
d_call: -
j_call: TRBJ1-6
clone_size: -
cdr3_nt: TGTGCCACCTCCCTTCGCGGAAATTCACCCCTCCACTTT
cdr3_aa: CATSLRGNSPLHF

v_call: TRBV14
d_call: TRBD1
j_call: TRBJ1-6
clone_size: -
cdr3_nt: TGTGCCAGCAGCCAAGGTTACAGGGGGCCCTATAATTCACCCCTCCACTTT
cdr3_aa: CASSQGYRGPYNSPLHF

v_call: TRBV3-1/TRBV3-2
d_call: -
j_call: TRBJ1-2
clone_size: few
cdr3_nt: TGTGCCAGCAGCCAAGTGGGGACTGGATCATATGGTGGCTACACCTTC
cdr3_aa: CASSQVGTGSYGGYTF

v_call: TRBV19
d_call: TRBD2
j_call: TRBJ2-1
clone_size: -
cdr3_nt: TGTGCCAGTAGTCTCTATGTTATAGCGGGTTCCCCCGTGGAGCAGTTCTTC
cdr3_aa: CASSLYVIAGSPVEQFF

v_call: TRBV20-1
d_call: TRBD2
j_call: TRBJ2-7
clone_size: -
cdr3_nt: TGCAGTGCTAGTTTTAGCGGGAGGGCCGCGGAGCAGTACTTC
cdr3_aa: CSASFSGRAAEQYF

v_call: TRBV2
d_call: TRBD1
j_call: TRBJ1-1
clone_size: -
cdr3_nt: TGTGCCAGCAGGGGACAGGGGAACACTGAAGCTTTCTTT
cdr3_aa: CASRGQGNTEAFF

v_call: TRBV5-1
d_call: TRBD1
j_call: TRBJ1-3
clone_size: -
cdr3_nt: TGCGCCAGCAGACCCGGGACAGTCTCTGGAAACACCATATATTTT
cdr3_aa: CASRPGTVSGNTIYF

v_call: TRBV3-1/TRBV3-2
d_call: TRBD2
j_call: TRBJ2-2
clone_size: few
cdr3_nt: TGTGCCAGCAGCCGTGAAATTAGCGGGAAGAACACCGGGGAGCTGTTTTTT
cdr3_aa: CASSREISGKNTGELFF

v_call: TRBV23-1
d_call: TRBD1
j_call: TRBJ1-1
clone_size: -
cdr3_nt: TGCGCCAGCAGTCAATCCGGGGACAGAAGCCGACCGGTGAAAGGAGCTTTCTTT
cdr3_aa: CASSQSGDRSRPVKGAFF

v_call: TRBV14
d_call: -
j_call: TRBJ2-3
clone_size: -
cdr3_nt: TGTGCCAGCAGCCCAGGGTTCCCTAATACGCAGTATTTT
cdr3_aa: CASSPGFPNTQYF

v_call: TRBV11-2
d_call: -
j_call: TRBJ1-1
clone_size: -
cdr3_nt: TGTGCCAGCAGCCCGGGGGGGGCTAACACTGAAGCTTTCTTT
cdr3_aa: CASSPGGANTEAFF

v_call: TRBV12-3/TRBV12-4
d_call: -
j_call: TRBJ2-5
clone_size: -
cdr3_nt: TGTGCCAGCAGCTCCGGGATGCGAGAGACCCAGTACTTC
cdr3_aa: CASSSGMRETQYF

v_call: TRBV24-1
d_call: -
j_call: TRBJ2-5
clone_size: -
cdr3_nt: TGTGCCACCAGGGCGGAGGGGTCAGAGACCCAGTACTTC
cdr3_aa: CATRAEGSETQYF

v_call: TRBV5-1
d_call: TRBD1
j_call: TRBJ1-2
clone_size: -
cdr3_nt: TGCGCCAGCAGCTTGTTGACAGGGGGCTCTGATGGCTACACCTTC
cdr3_aa: CASSLLTGGSDGYTF

v_call: TRBV21-1
d_call: -
j_call: TRBJ1-2
clone_size: -
cdr3_nt: TGTGCCAGCAGCTATTGTGGGGGCGACGGCGGCTACACCTTC
cdr3_aa: CASSYCGGDGGYTF

v_call: TRBV4-3
d_call: TRBD1
j_call: TRBJ1-5
clone_size: once
cdr3_nt: TGCGCCAGCAGCCAAGATTTAGGGCGACAGGGCGTAGGACAGCCCCAGCATTTT
cdr3_aa: CASSQDLGRQGVGQPQHF

v_call: TRBV5-4
d_call: TRBD1
j_call: TRBJ1-2
clone_size: -
cdr3_nt: TGTGCCAGCGGCGGACGACAGGGAAAAGGGAACTATGGCTACACCTTC
cdr3_aa: CASGGRQGKGNYGYTF

v_call: TRBV6-2/TRBV6-3
d_call: -
j_call: TRBJ2-4
clone_size: -
cdr3_nt: TGTGCCAGCAGTTACCCGGGTTGGCAAAGGGGGAACATTCAGTACTTC
cdr3_aa: CASSYPGWQRGNIQYF

v_call: TRBV3-1/TRBV3-2
d_call: -
j_call: TRBJ1-3
clone_size: -
cdr3_nt: TGTGCCAGCAGCCCGGTTATCGGGGGAAACACCATATATTTT
cdr3_aa: CASSPVIGGNTIYF

v_call: TRBV2
d_call: -
j_call: TRBJ1-2
clone_size: few
cdr3_nt: TGTGCCAGCGGAGAAACACCTGAGGTTACTTCTGGCTACACCTTC
cdr3_aa: CASGETPEVTSGYTF

v_call: TRBV18
d_call: TRBD1
j_call: TRBJ2-5
clone_size: -
cdr3_nt: TGTGCCAGCTCCCTAGACAGGGTCCGGCTGCAGACCCAGTACTTC
cdr3_aa: CASSLDRVRLQTQYF

v_call: TRBV27
d_call: -
j_call: TRBJ1-2
clone_size: -
cdr3_nt: TGTGCCAGCAGTATCGTCCCGGGCTATGGCTACACCTTC
cdr3_aa: CASSIVPGYGYTF

v_call: TRBV5-1
d_call: TRBD2
j_call: TRBJ2-1
clone_size: -
cdr3_nt: TGCGCCAGCAGTTTGGAACTACTAGCGGGGATTTATAATGAGCAGTTCTTC
cdr3_aa: CASSLELLAGIYNEQFF

v_call: TRBV5-1
d_call: TRBD1
j_call: TRBJ2-3
clone_size: -
cdr3_nt: TGCGCCAGCAGAATGGACCCGGGACAGGGCACAGATACGCAGTATTTT
cdr3_aa: CASRMDPGQGTDTQYF

v_call: TRBV6-5
d_call: -
j_call: TRBJ2-7
clone_size: -
cdr3_nt: TGTGCCAGCAGGACAGGGAGGTACGAGCAGTACTTC
cdr3_aa: CASRTGRYEQYF

v_call: TRBV11-2
d_call: -
j_call: TRBJ2-7
clone_size: once
cdr3_nt: TGTGCCAGCAGCTTAGCCGGGACTCCCAGCCACGAGCAGTACTTC
cdr3_aa: CASSLAGTPSHEQYF

v_call: TRBV10-3
d_call: -
j_call: TRBJ2-7
clone_size: -
cdr3_nt: TGTGCCATCAGCAGGCCAGGGCAGGGATACGAGCAGTACTTC
cdr3_aa: CAISRPGQGYEQYF

v_call: TRBV6-6
d_call: -
j_call: TRBJ2-7
clone_size: few
cdr3_nt: TGTGCCAGCAGCAAAGTAGCCTACGAGCAGTACTTC
cdr3_aa: CASSKVAYEQYF

v_call: TRBV27
d_call: TRBD1
j_call: TRBJ2-1
clone_size: -
cdr3_nt: TGTGCCAGCAGTTACAAGACAGGGGGCCTAGGGACCCCCTACAATGAGCAGTTCTTC
cdr3_aa: CASSYKTGGLGTPYNEQFF

v_call: TRBV19
d_call: -
j_call: TRBJ1-2
clone_size: -
cdr3_nt: TGTGCCAGTAGTATCGGAAAGAGGGGCCGAGGGGGTGGCTACACCTTC
cdr3_aa: CASSIGKRGRGGGYTF

v_call: TRBV5-1
d_call: -
j_call: TRBJ2-6
clone_size: -
cdr3_nt: TGCGCCAGCAGCTCTCAGGGTAGGGGGGCCAACGTCCTGACTTTC
cdr3_aa: CASSSQGRGANVLTF

v_call: TRBV24-1
d_call: TRBD2
j_call: TRBJ2-3
clone_size: once
cdr3_nt: TGTGCCACCAGTGATTTGCGGCTAGCGGGCACAGATACGCAGTATTTT
cdr3_aa: CATSDLRLAGTDTQYF

v_call: TRBV7-2
d_call: TRBD1
j_call: TRBJ2-7
clone_size: -
cdr3_nt: TGTGCCAGCCTAAATCCGGGACAGGGGGCGGTTGGCGAGCAGTACTTC
cdr3_aa: CASLNPGQGAVGEQYF

v_call: TRBV6-2/TRBV6-3
d_call: -
j_call: TRBJ1-2
clone_size: few
cdr3_nt: TGTGCCAGCAGTTACTCGAAACAGGGCGCTAACTATGGCTACACCTTC
cdr3_aa: CASSYSKQGANYGYTF

v_call: TRBV9
d_call: -
j_call: TRBJ1-5
clone_size: -
cdr3_nt: TGTGCCAGCAGCGTGGGAGGAAATAGCAATCAGCCCCAGCATTTT
cdr3_aa: CASSVGGNSNQPQHF

v_call: TRBV12-3/TRBV12-4
d_call: -
j_call: TRBJ1-2
clone_size: -
cdr3_nt: TGTGCCAGCAGTCGGGACTTTTGGGATGGCTACACCTTC
cdr3_aa: CASSRDFWDGYTF

v_call: TRBV9
d_call: -
j_call: TRBJ2-7
clone_size: -
cdr3_nt: TGTGCCAGCAGCGGGCCTCCAGGCCCCTCCTACGAGCAGTACTTC
cdr3_aa: CASSGPPGPSYEQYF

v_call: TRBV20-1
d_call: TRBD1
j_call: TRBJ1-6
clone_size: -
cdr3_nt: TGCAGTGCTAGTATGGACAGGTGGAATTCACCCCTCCACTTT
cdr3_aa: CSASMDRWNSPLHF

v_call: TRBV7-6
d_call: -
j_call: TRBJ1-4
clone_size: -
cdr3_nt: TGTGCCAGCAGCCTAAGGGCGGGAACTAGGAATGAAAAACTGTTTTTT
cdr3_aa: CASSLRAGTRNEKLFF

v_call: TRBV7-9
d_call: TRBD2
j_call: TRBJ2-5
clone_size: -
cdr3_nt: TGTGCCAGCAGCTCCCTGGGGGAGCGGGGGGCCCAAGAGACCCAGTACTTC
cdr3_aa: CASSSLGERGAQETQYF

v_call: TRBV7-2
d_call: TRBD1
j_call: TRBJ2-4
clone_size: -
cdr3_nt: TGTGCCAGCAGCTTAGCGGGGACAGTTGACAAAAACATTCAGTACTTC
cdr3_aa: CASSLAGTVDKNIQYF

v_call: TRBV3-1/TRBV3-2
d_call: -
j_call: TRBJ2-2
clone_size: -
cdr3_nt: TGTGCCAGCAGCCAAGGTCGACGGGGAGTTGGCGGGGAGCTGTTTTTT
cdr3_aa: CASSQGRRGVGGELFF

v_call: TRBV7-9
d_call: TRBD2
j_call: TRBJ2-2
clone_size: -
cdr3_nt: TGTGCCAGCAGCTCCAGCGGGAGGGCGAACACCGGGGAGCTGTTTTTT
cdr3_aa: CASSSSGRANTGELFF

v_call: TRBV5-4
d_call: -
j_call: TRBJ2-7
clone_size: -
cdr3_nt: TGTGCCAGCAGCTTCCAGGGTCGCGAGCAGTACTTC
cdr3_aa: CASSFQGREQYF

v_call: TRBV6-5
d_call: TRBD2
j_call: TRBJ2-7
clone_size: -
cdr3_nt: TGTGCCAGCAAGACTCTAGCGGGAGGGTCCTACGAGCAGTACTTC
cdr3_aa: CASKTLAGGSYEQYF

v_call: TRBV15
d_call: -
j_call: TRBJ1-1
clone_size: -
cdr3_nt: TGTGCCACCAGCATAAAACAGGGCCTGGAAGCTTTCTTT
cdr3_aa: CATSIKQGLEAFF

v_call: TRBV7-2
d_call: TRBD2
j_call: TRBJ2-5
clone_size: -
cdr3_nt: TGTGCCAGCAGCCCCGTTAGCGGGGGGAGGGAGACCCAGTACTTC
cdr3_aa: CASSPVSGGRETQYF

v_call: TRBV10-1
d_call: -
j_call: TRBJ2-7
clone_size: -
cdr3_nt: TGCGCCAGCAGTCACGGACAAGCCTACGAGCAGTACTTC
cdr3_aa: CASSHGQAYEQYF